The 14 T cell receptor beta chains listed next were all sequenced from one sample in a study of cytomegalovirus exposure and HLA in healthy donors (TCRdb year 2017). Receptor libraries were prepared by the immunoSEQ multiplex PCR assay. A mixture of 60 forward primers for TCR Vbeta segments and 13 reverse primers for TCR Jbeta segments was used in the multiplex PCR. TCRdb limited this immuneACCESS table to in-frame rearrangements with V and J called. A share of clones is missing; checked studies link under half to unresolved V genes, and the rest is unexplained. This sample is represented by around 150,000 clones; over 70% of them were singletons. 4.5% to 6% of the sample is held by the ten biggest clonotypes. Material for sequencing was PBMCs. All receptors come from a man aged 30-40 years in good health and CMV-seropositive.

The CDR3 DNA is TGTGCCAGCAGCATTGGCGGCTTGTTTTCCTACGAGCAGTACTTC. Encoded protein: CASSIGGLFSYEQYF. V gene TRBV5-6 combines with J gene TRBJ2-7; no definite D call. Germline V gives CDR1 SGHDT, CDR2 YYEEEE. V gave up 4 bases and J gave up 1 base, with 15 bases separating them. The CDR3 covers 15 residues.

The chain combines TRBV29-1 with TRBJ2-3; D unresolved. The CDR3 runs 15 residues. Germline values: CDR1 SQVTM, CDR2 ANQGSEA. Trimming took 0 bases from V and 1 from J, leaving 11 bases between them. The CDR3 DNA follows: TGCAGCGTTGAAGATCCGAGTCGGGGCACAGATACGCAGTATTTT. Its translation: CSVEDPSRGTDTQYF.

The V call is TRBV7-9, the J call TRBJ1-2, with 7 bases that match TRBD1. CDR1 and CDR2 (germline): SEHNR, FQNEAQ (reference sequence). Trimming removed 5 bases from V and 3 bases from J; junction bases left unmatched: 9. The CDR3 has 15 residues. CDR3 loop: CASSLTPTGDYGYTF. CDR3 DNA: TGTGCCAGCAGCCTAACTCCTACAGGGGACTATGGCTACACCTTC.

The chain employs TRBV30 and TRBJ2-1; 11 positions match TRBD2. This CDR3 has 15 residues. Germline V gene lookup returns CDR1 GTSNPN and CDR2 SVGIG (reference sequence). V lost 0 bases and J lost 9; bases outside the gene matches: 7. The CDR3 DNA reads TGTGCCTGGAGTGTAGGGCTTAGCGGGAGGGGTGAGCAGTTCTTC. This sequence encodes CAWSVGLSGRGEQFF.

The rearrangement joins TRBV29-1 to TRBJ2-7; TRBD1 matches at 8 bases. The trim removed 4 bases at V and 4 bases at J, leaving 3 bases unmatched. The CDR3 is 12 residues long. Germline V gives CDR1 SQVTM, CDR2 ANQGSEA. CDR3 in DNA: TGCAGCGTTGTTACAGGGGGGTACGAGCAGTACTTC. Its protein is CSVVTGGYEQYF.

The rearrangement joins TRBV7-6 to TRBJ2-4, with 12 bases lining up with TRBD2. The length of the CDR3 is 20 residues. V dropped 1 base and J dropped 3; count of bases not matched to a gene: 13. Germline loops: CDR1 SGHVS, CDR2 FNYEAQ. The CDR3 DNA reads as TGTGCCAGCAGCTTAGATCCGACTAGCGGGAGAATCTGGGGCAAAAACATTCAGTACTTC. It translates to CASSLDPTSGRIWGKNIQYF.

This clone is a singleton in its sample. This chain joins TRBV29-1 and TRBJ2-4, with a weak D call TRBD2 (6 bases). V lost 6 bases and J 8 bases, leaving 20 bases between the germline ends. The CDR3 loop spans 14 amino acids. Germline loops: CDR1 SQVTM, CDR2 ANQGSEA. The CDR3: CSVTRDLGWDIQYF. Written as DNA, the CDR3 is TGCAGCGTGACGCGGGACCTGGGGTGGGACATTCAGTACTTC.

The chain is built from TRBV27 and TRBJ2-1; 9 nucleotides line up with TRBD1. V dropped 6 bases and J dropped 6; count of bases not matched to a gene: 0. Germline lookup yields CDR1 MNHEY and CDR2 SMNVEV (reference sequence). The CDR3 spans 12 residues. The CDR3 spells CASRTGGNEQFF. CDR3 in DNA: TGTGCCAGCAGGACAGGGGGCAATGAGCAGTTCTTC.

The chain joins TRBV10-3 to TRBJ1-1, with 7 bases fitting TRBD1. Germline trimming cut 6 bases from V and 3 bases from J; bases unmatched to any gene: 10. This CDR3 has 15 residues. Germline lookup yields CDR1 ENHRY and CDR2 SYGVKD. The CDR3 reads CAISRQGEADTEAFF. The CDR3 DNA follows: TGTGCCATCAGCCGACAGGGTGAGGCGGACACTGAAGCTTTCTTT.

The chain employs TRBV5-1 and TRBJ2-5; the match to TRBD2 covers 9 bases. The J segment lost 5 bases and the V segment lost 1 base, leaving 9 bases of the junction unmatched. CDR1 SGHRS and CDR2 YFSETQ come from the germline V gene. This CDR3 comprises 16 residues. Here the CDR3 reads CASSLSGGRAWETQYF. CDR3 DNA sequence: TGCGCCAGCAGCTTGTCTGGCGGGAGGGCCTGGGAGACCCAGTACTTC.

The genes are TRBV18 and TRBJ1-1; the match to TRBD1 covers 8 bases. CDR3 size: 16 residues. Looked up from germline, CDR1 is KGHSH and CDR2 is LQKENI. The junction had 10 bases not matched to a gene; V was cut back by 3 bases and J by 4 bases. The CDR3 loop is CASSPGQALLGTEAFF. CDR3 nucleotides: TGTGCCAGCTCACCGGGACAGGCGCTACTTGGCACTGAAGCTTTCTTT.

The chain joins TRBV10-3 to TRBJ1-6; TRBD1 might be the D (6 bases). Trimming pared 7 bases from V and 6 bases from J, leaving 10 bases between. The CDR3 is 13 residues long. CDR1 is ENHRY, CDR2 SYGVKD, per germline. The CDR3 coding sequence is TGTGCCATCACCCGGACAGCTAATTCACCCCTCCACTTT. It codes for CAITRTANSPLHF.

The rearrangement joins TRBV5-6 to TRBJ2-1, with 12 bases identical to TRBD1. Germline-derived CDR1 and CDR2 are SGHDT and YYEEEE. V lost 2 bases and J lost 7; bases outside the gene matches: 4. This CDR3 has 15 amino acids. DNA of the CDR3: TGTGCCAGCAGCTTTGGGACAGGGGGCGGGAATGAGCAGTTCTTC. Translation gives CASSFGTGGGNEQFF.

The chain joins TRBV28 to TRBJ1-6; 10 bases align to TRBD1. The CDR3 loop spans 15 amino acids. V lost 5 bases, J lost 10 bases, and 8 bases stayed unmatched. The germline gives CDR1 MDHEN, CDR2 SYDVKM. CDR3: CASSPSGTGASPLHF. The CDR3 nucleotides are TGTGCCAGCAGTCCGTCCGGGACAGGGGCGTCACCCCTCCACTTT.